Listed below are T cell receptor beta chains from one sample, sequenced in a study of T-cell reconstitution after alpha-beta-depleted transplantation in children. TCRdb used MiXCR to reprocess the PCR reads, holding one entry per CDR3 protein. The sample carries nearly 200,000 distinct CDR3 sequences, 5% to 7.5% recorded once. This specimen was PBMCs, taken before TCRalphabeta/CD19-depleted stem cell transplant. The receptors originated from a girl less than two years old with combined immunodeficiency, due to receive a stem cell transplant. Both conserved end residues are trimmed from each CDR3.

j_gene: TRBJ1-1
v_gene: TRBV5-1
CDR3aa: ASSLGDLTEAF

j_gene: TRBJ2-3
v_gene: TRBV20-1
CDR3aa: SARGQTSGGTTDTQY

j_gene: TRBJ2-1
v_gene: TRBV7-6
CDR3aa: ASSLETASGVYNEQF

j_gene: TRBJ2-7
v_gene: TRBV10-3
CDR3aa: AINGGTYEQY

j_gene: TRBJ2-7
v_gene: TRBV29-1
CDR3aa: SVREGTYEQY

j_gene: TRBJ2-7
v_gene: TRBV7-9
CDR3aa: ASSKHTSASYEQY

j_gene: TRBJ1-2
v_gene: TRBV29-1
CDR3aa: SVEDQFGYT

j_gene: TRBJ2-4
v_gene: TRBV7-2
CDR3aa: ASSSGAGAWGNIQY

j_gene: TRBJ1-2
v_gene: TRBV7-1
CDR3aa: ASSSPKLRDRGPSGQIYGYT

j_gene: TRBJ2-1
v_gene: TRBV6-2/TRBV6-3
CDR3aa: ASSYPLGGASNEQF

j_gene: TRBJ2-2
v_gene: TRBV4-3
CDR3aa: ASSQAAANTGELF

j_gene: TRBJ2-1
v_gene: TRBV11-1
CDR3aa: ASSLAGSVGGDPYNEQF

j_gene: TRBJ2-3
v_gene: TRBV7-2
CDR3aa: ASSLVPSGGDTQY

j_gene: TRBJ2-7
v_gene: TRBV5-6
CDR3aa: ASKGLAGDLVHEQY

j_gene: TRBJ2-3
v_gene: TRBV20-1
CDR3aa: SFGTSGRAVLGTDTQY

j_gene: TRBJ1-2
v_gene: TRBV7-9
CDR3aa: ASSMKGEVRYGYT

j_gene: TRBJ1-1
v_gene: TRBV20-1
CDR3aa: SATQGERTEAF

j_gene: TRBJ2-2
v_gene: TRBV12-3/TRBV12-4
CDR3aa: AISPLTGTSGVVGELF

j_gene: TRBJ2-7
v_gene: TRBV20-1
CDR3aa: SARDSGTAFYEQY

j_gene: TRBJ2-7
v_gene: TRBV4-3
CDR3aa: ASSHFGSYEQY

j_gene: TRBJ2-7
v_gene: TRBV20-1
CDR3aa: SATGDGYEQY

j_gene: TRBJ2-2
v_gene: TRBV29-1
CDR3aa: SVYPRNTGELF

j_gene: TRBJ2-2
v_gene: TRBV28
CDR3aa: ASAPGRAGELF

j_gene: TRBJ2-1
v_gene: TRBV25-1
CDR3aa: ASSDSGDEQF

j_gene: TRBJ2-5
v_gene: TRBV25-1
CDR3aa: ASSLRYRGLWRVSIGEETQY

j_gene: TRBJ2-1
v_gene: TRBV7-3
CDR3aa: ASSPAPSNEQF

j_gene: TRBJ2-1
v_gene: TRBV7-3
CDR3aa: ASSLTPGQRQF

j_gene: TRBJ2-7
v_gene: TRBV12-3/TRBV12-4
CDR3aa: ASSSTGRYEQY

j_gene: TRBJ2-7
v_gene: TRBV7-2
CDR3aa: ASSLDQAGAYEQY

j_gene: TRBJ2-6
v_gene: TRBV7-9
CDR3aa: ASSGIGGSGANVLT

j_gene: TRBJ2-3
v_gene: TRBV28
CDR3aa: ASSLILRGGRDTQY

j_gene: TRBJ1-1
v_gene: TRBV7-9
CDR3aa: ASGRTNTEAF

j_gene: TRBJ2-1
v_gene: TRBV29-1
CDR3aa: SVGVAGGTYNEQF

j_gene: TRBJ1-2
v_gene: TRBV7-8
CDR3aa: ASSRGQEYGYT

j_gene: TRBJ1-2
v_gene: TRBV2
CDR3aa: ASSESRASHGLSYGYT

j_gene: TRBJ2-4
v_gene: TRBV6-1
CDR3aa: ASSRRDRGGRKDIQY

j_gene: TRBJ1-1
v_gene: TRBV29-1
CDR3aa: SVSARDKAF

j_gene: TRBJ1-2
v_gene: TRBV29-1
CDR3aa: SVEGPDYGYT

j_gene: TRBJ2-3
v_gene: TRBV7-8
CDR3aa: ASSFDWEGTDTQY

j_gene: TRBJ1-5
v_gene: TRBV27
CDR3aa: ASSPYPNYQPQH

j_gene: TRBJ2-1
v_gene: TRBV5-1
CDR3aa: ASSLRFGSGLSSYNEQF

j_gene: TRBJ1-1
v_gene: TRBV29-1
CDR3aa: SVAGVMNTEAF

j_gene: TRBJ2-1
v_gene: TRBV7-9
CDR3aa: ASSSRQGRTNEQF

j_gene: TRBJ2-7
v_gene: TRBV6-2/TRBV6-3
CDR3aa: ASSWDSAYEQY

j_gene: TRBJ1-1
v_gene: TRBV7-9
CDR3aa: ASSFIGSGTEAF

j_gene: TRBJ1-4
v_gene: TRBV7-8
CDR3aa: ASSLYTGVANEKLF

j_gene: TRBJ1-1
v_gene: TRBV13
CDR3aa: ASSAAPDRYTEAF

j_gene: TRBJ2-7
v_gene: TRBV9
CDR3aa: ASRGRTLCEQY

j_gene: TRBJ2-2
v_gene: TRBV6-2/TRBV6-3
CDR3aa: ASSYVGTGYTGELF

j_gene: TRBJ2-7
v_gene: TRBV7-9
CDR3aa: ASSLKGIRGQY

j_gene: TRBJ2-2
v_gene: TRBV9
CDR3aa: ASSDSSGTGELF

j_gene: TRBJ2-3
v_gene: TRBV28
CDR3aa: ASSFTLGTSTDTQY

j_gene: TRBJ2-5
v_gene: TRBV4-2
CDR3aa: ASSQARGQETQY

j_gene: TRBJ1-5
v_gene: TRBV20-1
CDR3aa: SARDVGSLNQPQH